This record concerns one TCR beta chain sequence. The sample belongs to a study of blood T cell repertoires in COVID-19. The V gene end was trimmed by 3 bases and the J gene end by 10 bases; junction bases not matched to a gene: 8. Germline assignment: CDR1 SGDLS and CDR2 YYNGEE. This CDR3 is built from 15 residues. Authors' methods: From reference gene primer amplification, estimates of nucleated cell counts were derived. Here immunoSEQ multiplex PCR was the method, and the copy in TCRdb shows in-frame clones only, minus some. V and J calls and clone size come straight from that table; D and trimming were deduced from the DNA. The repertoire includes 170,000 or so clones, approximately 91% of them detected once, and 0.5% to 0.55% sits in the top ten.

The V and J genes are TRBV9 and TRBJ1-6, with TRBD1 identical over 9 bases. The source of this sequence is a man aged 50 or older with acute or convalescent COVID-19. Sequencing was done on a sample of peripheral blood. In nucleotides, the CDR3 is TGTGCCAGCAGCGGACGGGACAGGGATACCTCACCCCTCCACTTT. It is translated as CASSGRDRDTSPLHF.